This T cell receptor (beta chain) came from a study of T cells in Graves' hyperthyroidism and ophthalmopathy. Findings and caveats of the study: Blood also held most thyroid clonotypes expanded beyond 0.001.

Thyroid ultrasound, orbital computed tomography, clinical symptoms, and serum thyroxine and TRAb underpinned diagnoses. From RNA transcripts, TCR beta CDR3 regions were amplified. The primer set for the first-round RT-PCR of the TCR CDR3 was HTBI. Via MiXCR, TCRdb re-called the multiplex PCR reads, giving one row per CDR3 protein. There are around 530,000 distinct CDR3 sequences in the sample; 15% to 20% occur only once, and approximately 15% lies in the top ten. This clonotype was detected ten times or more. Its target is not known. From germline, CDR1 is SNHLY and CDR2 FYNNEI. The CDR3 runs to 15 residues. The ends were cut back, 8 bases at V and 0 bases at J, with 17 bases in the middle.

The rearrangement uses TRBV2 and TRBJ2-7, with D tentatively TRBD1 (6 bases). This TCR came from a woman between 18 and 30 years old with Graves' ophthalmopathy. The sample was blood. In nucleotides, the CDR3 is TGTGCCAGCGGTCAGTCCACAGGGCGCTCCTACGAGCAGTACTTC. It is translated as CASGQSTGRSYEQYF.